This T cell receptor (beta chain) was recovered during a study of blood T cell repertoires in COVID-19. The wider study: Sites in the United States, Italy and Spain provided acute and convalescent COVID-19 samples.

How the authors handled the data: Estimates of nucleated cell counts were drawn from the amplification of reference gene primers. TCRdb's copy holds only in-frame clones and misses some; the assay was immunoSEQ multiplex PCR. The D gene and trimming were derived from the DNA, and the V and J assignments and clone size from that table. Among approximately 130,000 clones listed, approximately 86% were seen once. This sequence was found in a woman aged 45 to 65 who had recovered from COVID-19. Source material: peripheral blood.

DNA for the CDR3: TGCGCCAGCACCTTTATGGGGGGAGGGGAGACTGAGCAGTTCTTC. This sequence encodes CASTFMGGGETEQFF. V is TRBV5-1 and J is TRBJ2-1; 7 bases map to TRBD2. Per germline, CDR1 SGHRS and CDR2 YFSETQ. The junction had 15 bases not matched to a gene; V was cut back by 6 bases and J by 9 bases. CDR3 length: 15 amino acids.